The T cell receptor beta chain described here comes from a study of blood T cells in healthy people across ages. The CDR3 contains 13 residues. The germline CDR1 and CDR2 sequences are SQVTM and ANQGSEA. Combining a sample-barcoded 5' primer with a J-beta primer mix, a second PCR ran for about 6 to 11 cycles. Using its own MiXCR run on the 5' RACE reads, TCRdb lists one record per CDR3 protein. Found here are just under 900,000 distinct CDR3 sequences, 25% to 35% of them singletons; the top ten hold roughly 17%. This TCR was sampled from a woman older than 75 in good health. V is TRBV29-1 and J is TRBJ2-4, with D possibly TRBD2 on 6 matching bases. The J call may be wrong; the DNA end is better matched by TRBJ2-5. What was sequenced was blood. CDR3 DNA sequence: TGCAGCGTTGGGGCAGGGACTGATGAGACCCAGTACTTC. It codes for CSVGAGTDETQYF.